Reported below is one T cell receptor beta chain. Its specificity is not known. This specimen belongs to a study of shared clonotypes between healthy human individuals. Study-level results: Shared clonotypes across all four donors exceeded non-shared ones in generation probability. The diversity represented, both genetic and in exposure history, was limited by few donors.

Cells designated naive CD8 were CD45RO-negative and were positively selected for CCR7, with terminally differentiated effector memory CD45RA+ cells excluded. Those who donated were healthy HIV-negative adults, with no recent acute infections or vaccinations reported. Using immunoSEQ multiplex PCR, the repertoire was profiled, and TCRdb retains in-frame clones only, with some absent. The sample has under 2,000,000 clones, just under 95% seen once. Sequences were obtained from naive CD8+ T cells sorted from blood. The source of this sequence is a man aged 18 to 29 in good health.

Written as DNA, the CDR3 is TGTGCCAGCAGCGAGAGAGCGGGCCTCTCTCCCGGGGAGCTGTTTTTT. Translated: CASSERAGLSPGELFF. The rearrangement links TRBV9 to TRBJ2-2, with D maybe TRBD2 (6 bases). V lost 3 bases and J lost 6, with 18 bases in between. CDR1 and CDR2 from the germline V gene are SGDLS and YYNGEE. The CDR3 spans 16 residues.